This T cell receptor (beta chain) is drawn from a study of blood T cell repertoires in COVID-19. Background on the study: The United States, Italy and Spain provided the acute and convalescent COVID-19 samples. From T cells, B-cell-depleted T cells, or PBMCs came the material, which was cDNA or gDNA.

This CDR3 is 15 amino acids long. Trimming removed 1 base at V and 6 bases at J, with 15 bases between. CDR1 MGHRA and CDR2 YSYEKL come from the germline V gene. Per the original methods: Amplified reference gene primers provided the basis for estimating nucleated cell counts. Sequencing was performed with immunoSEQ multiplex PCR; in TCRdb, only in-frame clones are kept and a portion is missing. From that table come the V and J calls and clone size; the DNA was used to work out D and trimming. The sample records 200,000 or so clones, around four fifths being singletons. During active infection, Seattle patients enrolled and were then monitored through disease.

This TCR was recovered from a man in his sixties with COVID-19, enrolled during active disease. The sequenced material came from peripheral blood. This chain connects TRBV4-1 to TRBJ1-2; weak D call: TRBD1 (5 bases). CDR3 nucleotide sequence: TGCGCCAGCAGCCAAGTGGCTACAGGCGGACATGGCTACACCTTC. Translated: CASSQVATGGHGYTF.